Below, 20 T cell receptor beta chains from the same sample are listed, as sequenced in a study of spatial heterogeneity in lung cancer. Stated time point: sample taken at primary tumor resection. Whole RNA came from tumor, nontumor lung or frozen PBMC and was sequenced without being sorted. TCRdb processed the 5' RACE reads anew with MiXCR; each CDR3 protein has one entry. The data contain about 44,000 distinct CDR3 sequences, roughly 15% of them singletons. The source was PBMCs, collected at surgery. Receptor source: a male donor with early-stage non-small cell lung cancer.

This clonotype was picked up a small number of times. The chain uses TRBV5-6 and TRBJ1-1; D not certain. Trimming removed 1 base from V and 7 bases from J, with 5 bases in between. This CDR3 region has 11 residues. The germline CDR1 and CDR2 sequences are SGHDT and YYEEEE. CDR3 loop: CASSLYSEAFF. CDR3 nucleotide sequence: TGTGCCAGCAGCTTGTACAGTGAAGCTTTCTTT.

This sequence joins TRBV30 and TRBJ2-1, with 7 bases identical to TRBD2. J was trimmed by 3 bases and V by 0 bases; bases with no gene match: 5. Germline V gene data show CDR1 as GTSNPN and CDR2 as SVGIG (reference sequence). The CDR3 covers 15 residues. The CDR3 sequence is CAWSVGAGIYNEQFF. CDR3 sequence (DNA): TGTGCCTGGAGTGTAGGAGCGGGGATCTACAATGAGCAGTTCTTC.

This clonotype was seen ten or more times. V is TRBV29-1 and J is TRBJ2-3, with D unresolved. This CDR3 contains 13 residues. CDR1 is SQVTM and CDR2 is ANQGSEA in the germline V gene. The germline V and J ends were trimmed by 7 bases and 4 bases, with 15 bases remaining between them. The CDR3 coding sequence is TGCAGCGCCGGACCTGTTGTCGCAGATACGCAGTATTTT. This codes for CSAGPVVADTQYF.

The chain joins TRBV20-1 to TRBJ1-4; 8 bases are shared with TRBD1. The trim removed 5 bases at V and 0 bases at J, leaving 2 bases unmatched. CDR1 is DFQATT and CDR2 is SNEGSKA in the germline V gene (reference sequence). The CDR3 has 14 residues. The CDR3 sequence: CSALDRATNEKLFF. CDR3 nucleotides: TGCAGTGCTCTGGACAGGGCAACTAATGAAAAACTGTTTTTT.

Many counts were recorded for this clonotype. The CDR3 nucleotides are TGCAGTGTTTTCTCGACTAGCGGGGGGCCTTTTGAATACAATGAGCAGTTCTTC. It yields the protein CSVFSTSGGPFEYNEQFF. J is TRBJ2-1 and V is TRBV20-1, with TRBD2 matching over 13 bases. V gave up 7 bases and J gave up 4 bases; unmatched junction bases: 16. Germline assignment: CDR1 DFQATT and CDR2 SNEGSKA (reference sequence). There are 18 residues in the CDR3.

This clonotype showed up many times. The CDR3 is CASSLELSSYNEQFF. As DNA, the CDR3 is TGTGCCAGCAGCTTAGAGCTTAGCAGCTACAATGAGCAGTTCTTC. V gene TRBV7-2 combines with J gene TRBJ2-1, with D unclear. Germline V lookup: CDR1 SGHTA, CDR2 FQGNSA. The CDR3 runs 15 residues. The V end was cut by 1 base, the J end by 3 bases, with 10 bases between.

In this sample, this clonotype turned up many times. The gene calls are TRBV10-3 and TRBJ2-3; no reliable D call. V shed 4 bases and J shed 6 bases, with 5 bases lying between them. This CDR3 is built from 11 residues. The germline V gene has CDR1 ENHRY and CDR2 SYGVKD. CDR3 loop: CAISVSDTQYF. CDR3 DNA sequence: TGTGCCATCAGTGTGAGTGATACGCAGTATTTT.

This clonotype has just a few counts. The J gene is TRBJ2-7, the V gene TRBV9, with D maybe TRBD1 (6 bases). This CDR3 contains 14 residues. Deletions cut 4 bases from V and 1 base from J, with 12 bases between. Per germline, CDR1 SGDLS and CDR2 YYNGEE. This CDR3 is CASSPQGISYEQYF. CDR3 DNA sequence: TGTGCCAGCAGCCCTCAGGGGATTTCCTACGAGCAGTACTTC.

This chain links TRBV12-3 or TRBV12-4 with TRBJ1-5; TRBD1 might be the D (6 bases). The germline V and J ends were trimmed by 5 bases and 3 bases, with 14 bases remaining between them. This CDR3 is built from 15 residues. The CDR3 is CASSPPTGINQPQHF. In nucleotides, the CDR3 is TGTGCCAGCAGTCCACCCACAGGGATCAATCAGCCCCAGCATTTT.

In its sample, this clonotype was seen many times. CDR3 nucleotide sequence: TGTGCCTGCCGGCTAGCGGTAGCAGATACGCAGTATTTT. Translating gives CACRLAVADTQYF. V and J are TRBV30 and TRBJ2-3; 7 bases are a match to TRBD2. Germline loops: CDR1 GTSNPN, CDR2 SVGIG (reference sequence). V trimming: 6 bases; J trimming: 4 bases; junction bases outside the gene matches: 7. The CDR3 length is 13 residues.

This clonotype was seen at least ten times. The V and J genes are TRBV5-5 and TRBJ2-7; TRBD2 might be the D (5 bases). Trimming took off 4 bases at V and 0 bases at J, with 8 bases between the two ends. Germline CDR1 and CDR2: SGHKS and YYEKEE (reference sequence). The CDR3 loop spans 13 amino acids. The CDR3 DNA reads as TGTGCCAGCAGCCGGGGAGACTCCTACGAGCAGTACTTC. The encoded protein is CASSRGDSYEQYF.

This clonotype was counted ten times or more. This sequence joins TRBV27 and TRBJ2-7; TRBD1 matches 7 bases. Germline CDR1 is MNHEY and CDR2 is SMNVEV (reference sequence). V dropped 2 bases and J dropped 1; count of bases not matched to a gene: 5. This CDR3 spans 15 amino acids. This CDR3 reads CASSLSLQGSYEQYF. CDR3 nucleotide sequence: TGTGCCAGCAGTTTAAGTTTACAGGGGTCCTACGAGCAGTACTTC.

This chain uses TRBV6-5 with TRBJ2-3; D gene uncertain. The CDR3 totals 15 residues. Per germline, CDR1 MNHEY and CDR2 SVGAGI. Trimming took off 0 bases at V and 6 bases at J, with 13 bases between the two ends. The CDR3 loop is CASSYSYGLPDTQYF. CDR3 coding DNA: TGTGCCAGCAGTTACTCGTACGGGCTGCCGGATACGCAGTATTTT.

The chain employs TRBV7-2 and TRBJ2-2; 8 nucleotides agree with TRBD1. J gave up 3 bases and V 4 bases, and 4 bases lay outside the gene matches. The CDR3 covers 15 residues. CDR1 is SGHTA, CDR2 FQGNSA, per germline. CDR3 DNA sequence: TGTGCCAGCAGCTCGAGGACAGGGTACACCGGGGAGCTGTTTTTT. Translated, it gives CASSSRTGYTGELFF.

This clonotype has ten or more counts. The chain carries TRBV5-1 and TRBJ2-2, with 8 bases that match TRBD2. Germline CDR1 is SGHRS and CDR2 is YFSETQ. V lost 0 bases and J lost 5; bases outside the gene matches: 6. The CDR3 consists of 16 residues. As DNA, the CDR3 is TGCGCCAGCAGCTTGGCCCCGTCTAGCGGGACCGGGGAGCTGTTTTTT. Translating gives CASSLAPSSGTGELFF.

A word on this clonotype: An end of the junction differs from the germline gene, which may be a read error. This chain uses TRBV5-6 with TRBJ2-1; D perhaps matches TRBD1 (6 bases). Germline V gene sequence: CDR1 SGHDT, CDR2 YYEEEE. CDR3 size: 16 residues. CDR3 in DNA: TGTGCCAGCAGCACGCCCTTGGGGGCCTCCCACAATGAGCAGTTCTTC. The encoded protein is CASSTPLGASHNEQFF.

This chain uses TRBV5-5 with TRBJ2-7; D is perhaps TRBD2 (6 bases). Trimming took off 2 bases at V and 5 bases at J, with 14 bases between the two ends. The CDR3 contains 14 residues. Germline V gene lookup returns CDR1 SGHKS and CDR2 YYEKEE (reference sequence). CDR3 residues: CASSFGGRINEQYF. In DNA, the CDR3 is TGTGCCAGCAGCTTCGGAGGGAGGATCAACGAGCAGTACTTC.

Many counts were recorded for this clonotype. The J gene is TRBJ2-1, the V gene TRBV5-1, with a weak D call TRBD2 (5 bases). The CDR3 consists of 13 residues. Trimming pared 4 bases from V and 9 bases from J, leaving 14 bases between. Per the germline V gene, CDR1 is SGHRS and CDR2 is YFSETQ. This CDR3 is CASSPDWMSEQFF. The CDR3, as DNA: TGCGCCAGCAGCCCGGACTGGATGAGTGAGCAGTTCTTC.

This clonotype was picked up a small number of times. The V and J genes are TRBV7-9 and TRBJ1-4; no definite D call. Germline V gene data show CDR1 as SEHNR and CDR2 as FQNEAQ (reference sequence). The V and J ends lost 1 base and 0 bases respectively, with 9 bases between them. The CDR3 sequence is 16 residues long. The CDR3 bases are TGTGCCAGCAGCTTAGGGTTCGGGTCAACTAATGAAAAACTGTTTTTT. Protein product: CASSLGFGSTNEKLFF.

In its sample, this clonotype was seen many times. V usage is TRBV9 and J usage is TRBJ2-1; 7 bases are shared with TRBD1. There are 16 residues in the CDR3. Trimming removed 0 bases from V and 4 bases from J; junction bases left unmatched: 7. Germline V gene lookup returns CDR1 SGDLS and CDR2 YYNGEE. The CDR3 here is CASSVGGWTGYNEQFF. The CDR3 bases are TGTGCCAGCAGCGTAGGGGGTTGGACAGGATACAATGAGCAGTTCTTC.